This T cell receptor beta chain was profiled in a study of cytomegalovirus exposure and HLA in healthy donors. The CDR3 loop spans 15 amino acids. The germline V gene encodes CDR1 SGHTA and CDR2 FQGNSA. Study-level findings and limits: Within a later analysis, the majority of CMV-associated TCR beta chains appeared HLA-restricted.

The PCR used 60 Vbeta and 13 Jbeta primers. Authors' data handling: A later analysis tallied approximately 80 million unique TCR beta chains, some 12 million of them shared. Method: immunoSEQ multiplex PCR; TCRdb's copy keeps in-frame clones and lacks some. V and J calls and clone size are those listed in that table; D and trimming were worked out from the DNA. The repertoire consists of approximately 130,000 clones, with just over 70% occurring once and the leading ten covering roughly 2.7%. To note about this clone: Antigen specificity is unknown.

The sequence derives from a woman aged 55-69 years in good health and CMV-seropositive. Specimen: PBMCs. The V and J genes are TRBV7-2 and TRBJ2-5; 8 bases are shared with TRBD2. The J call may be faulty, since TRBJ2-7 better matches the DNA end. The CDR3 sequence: CASSLSTSATYEQYF. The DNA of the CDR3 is TGTGCCAGCAGCCTTTCGACTAGCGCGACCTACGAGCAGTACTTC.